These 9 T cell receptor beta chains originate from one sample sequenced in a study of T cells in women clearing cervical HPV infection (dated by TCRdb to 2017 to 2018). The method behind the library was the immunoSEQ multiplex PCR assay. TCRdb re-hosts the immuneACCESS table, in-frame sequences only. Its copies lack some clones; in the studies checked, an unresolved V gene accounts for under half of them, and the cause for the rest is not known. The table kept for this sample lists about 12,000 clones. The ten largest clones capture around 10% of the sample. Sequenced input: blood buffy coat. These receptors were taken from a woman aged 18-70 years with a cervical HPV16 infection that either progressed to CIN3+ or cleared (not recorded which).

As regards this clone: The CDR3 end is not reached by the read, which stops 3 residues before it; the germline J gene fills it in. The chain combines TRBV6-1 with TRBJ2-5; 8 bases agree with TRBD2. The CDR3 has 15 amino acids. Trimming at V came to 2 bases and at J to 5 bases, leaving 7 bases not matched to a gene. Germline V CDR1 and CDR2: MNHNS, SASEGT. The CDR3 region is CASSETAGVGETQYF. The CDR3 DNA, read in part, is TGTGCCAGCAGTGAAACAGCGGGGGTAGGGGAGACC.

A note on this clone: The missing CDR3 end, 3 residues past where the read stops, is filled in from the germline J gene. V is TRBV10-2 and J is TRBJ2-7, with a possible D match to TRBD1 (5 bases). There are 14 residues in the CDR3. V dropped 11 bases and J dropped 4 bases, with 21 bases sitting between them. CDR1 is WSHSY, CDR2 SAAADI, per germline. The covered CDR3 bases are TGCGCCTCCCACCCTTTTCCAGGGTCGTACGAG. Encoded protein: CASHPFPGSYE. The complete CDR3 protein is CASHPFPGSYEQYF.

CDR3 protein: CASSLDAGFYNEQFF. CDR3 bases read: TGTGCCAGCAGCTTAGATGCCGGGTTCTACAATGAG. V gene TRBV7-9 combines with J gene TRBJ2-1; D is undetermined. Read coverage stops 3 residues before the CDR3 terminus; the germline J gene supplies the remainder. Trimming removed 1 base at V and 3 bases at J, with 10 bases between. The CDR3 is 15 amino acids. Looked up from germline, CDR1 is SEHNR and CDR2 is FQNEAQ (reference sequence).

Details on this clone: The read comes to an end 3 residues before the CDR3 does, leaving the germline J gene to fill in the end. The genes are TRBV7-2 and TRBJ1-2, with 7 bases identical to TRBD1. This CDR3 has 13 residues. Germline lookup yields CDR1 SGHTA and CDR2 FQGNSA. V lost 2 bases and J lost 6; bases outside the gene matches: 3. The CDR3 spells CASSLTGTDGYTF. Partial CDR3 DNA: TGTGCCAGCAGCTTAACAGGGACAGATGGC. The whole variable domain, filled in from reference TRBV7-2 and TRBJ1-2, reads GAGVSQSPSNKVTEKGKDVELRCDPISGHTALYWYRQSLGQGLEFLIYFQGNSAPDKSGLPSDRFSAERTGGSVSTLTIQRTQQEDSAVYLCASSLTGTDGYTFGSGTRLTVV.

A note on this clone: Its ends do not fully match the called genes, so a read error is possible. The DNA ends 3 residues before the CDR3 does, and the rest of the CDR3 is filled in from the germline J gene. The rearrangement joins TRBV4-2 to TRBJ1-6; 8 bases map to TRBD1. The CDR3 is 17 amino acids. CDR1 is LGHNA, CDR2 YNFKEQ, per germline. CDR3 loop: CASSQVALQGVGSPLHF. Incomplete CDR3 DNA: TGCGCCAGCAGCCAGGTCGCTTTACAGGGGGTTGGTTCACCC.

In regard to this clone: The read ends 3 residues before the CDR3 terminus; that terminus is restored from the germline J gene. This chain uses TRBV14 with TRBJ2-3; TRBD2 agrees at 7 bases. The CDR3 runs 19 residues. From germline, CDR1 is SGHDN and CDR2 FVKESK. J was trimmed by 3 bases and V by 2 bases; bases with no gene match: 17. CDR3: CASSQRNRLLARETDTQYF. CDR3 DNA (partial): TGTGCCAGCAGCCAACGAAATCGCCTACTAGCGCGGGAAACAGATACG.

Partial CDR3 DNA: TGTGCCAGCAGCAGGCCGCAGGGCTACTATGGC. It specifies CASSRPQGYYG. The CDR3 in full is CASSRPQGYYGYTF. The chain joins TRBV7-9 to TRBJ1-2; weak D call: TRBD1 (5 bases). The read ends 3 residues early relative to the CDR3; the germline J gene fills the gap. V shed 5 bases and J shed 3 bases, with 13 bases lying between them. The CDR3 contains 14 residues. The germline V gene encodes CDR1 SEHNR and CDR2 FQNEAQ (reference sequence).

In regard to this clone: The read is 3 residues too short to cover the CDR3 end, so that end is filled in from the germline J gene. The chain employs TRBV2 and TRBJ2-2, with a weak D call TRBD1 (5 bases). The germline CDR1 and CDR2 sequences are SNHLY and FYNNEI. This CDR3 is 15 amino acids long. The V gene lost 4 bases and the J gene lost 0 bases, with 9 bases spanning the gap. CDR3 protein: CASSVGAANTGELFF. The sequenced CDR3 bases are TGTGCCAGCAGTGTAGGGGCCGCGAACACCGGGGAG.

On this clone: The missing CDR3 end, 3 residues past where the read stops, is filled in from the germline J gene. The rearrangement uses TRBV6-2 or TRBV6-3 and TRBJ1-5; 9 nucleotides line up with TRBD1. Trimming cost V 6 bases and J 5 bases; bases outside gene matches: 8. Germline CDR1 and CDR2: MNHEY and SVGEGT. This CDR3 is built from 15 residues. The CDR3 sequence is CASRDGQGNHQPQHF. The sequenced part of the CDR3 DNA is TGTGCCAGCAGAGACGGACAGGGGAATCATCAGCCC.